This TCR beta chain was sequenced during a study of T cell repertoires in cytomegalovirus infection. Overall study: Alongside well-studied HLA-B-restricted CMV epitopes, recently identified HLA-C-restricted CMV epitopes were also used.

TCRdb re-derived calls from the reads in MiXCR, one entry per CDR3 protein. The table includes about 920,000 distinct CDR3 sequences, less than 35% detected once. This clonotype was seen a handful of times. Its cognate antigen is unknown. This CDR3 is 16 amino acids long. V lost 8 bases to trimming and J lost 3 bases; unmatched junction nucleotides: 12. Germline CDR1 reads MNHEY; CDR2 reads SMNVEV (reference sequence). Study-wide results and caveats: Within the response measured ex vivo, HLA-C-restricted CMV-specific TCR beta clonotypes were dominant. Totalled public TCR beta family frequency picked out people who carried CMV plus the relevant HLA.

This TCR derives from a human donor in good health (CMV status not recorded). Some clones in this sample may be carry-over from other donors' samples. The V gene is TRBV27, the J gene TRBJ2-1; 8 bases fit TRBD2. This specimen was cultured CD8+ T cells from PBMCs, taken from culture after CMV antigen stimulation. Here the CDR3 DNA reads TGTGCCAGCTGTCTCTCGAGCGGGGGCTACTACAATGAGCAGTTCTTC. Translation gives CASCLSSGGYYNEQFF.